These 20 T cell receptor beta chains were all obtained from the same sample, sequenced in a study of cytotoxic CD8 clonotypes in ibrutinib-treated CLL. Assay: immunoSEQ multiplex PCR; the TCRdb copy retains only in-frame clones and omits some. The sample includes more than 75,000 clones, roughly 80% of them seen just once. The specimen comprised PBMCs, sampled after 24 months of ibrutinib treatment. Receptors originate from a human donor with chronic lymphocytic leukemia.

Points on this clone: One end of the junction does not line up with germline, which may come from a read error. The genes are TRBV7-2 and TRBJ2-7, with D possibly TRBD2 on 6 matching bases. The CDR3 covers 15 residues. Germline V gives CDR1 SGHTA, CDR2 FQGNSA. CDR3 nucleotides: TGTGCCATCAGCGATAGTGGGGGGAGCTCCTACGAGCAGTACTTC. Its protein product is CAISDSGGSSYEQYF.

J is TRBJ2-7 and V is TRBV7-2, with 11 bases identical to TRBD2. This CDR3 region has 15 residues. Germline CDR1 reads SGHTA; CDR2 reads FQGNSA. With 4 bases clipped from V and 4 bases from J, the junction kept 6 bases outside the gene matches. CDR3 in amino acids: CASSWGTSGSYEQYF. In nucleotides, the CDR3 is TGTGCCAGCAGCTGGGGGACTAGCGGCTCTTACGAGCAGTACTTC.

V usage is TRBV19 and J usage is TRBJ1-3; D not certain. The CDR3 has 15 residues. V lost 9 bases to trimming and J lost 0 bases, with 15 bases between them. Germline V lookup: CDR1 LNHDA, CDR2 SQIVND (reference sequence). CDR3 nucleotides: TGTGCCAGCCGAGGGCCCAAGAGCTCTGGAAACACCATATATTTT. It translates to CASRGPKSSGNTIYF.

The chain is built from TRBV4-2 and TRBJ2-2, with 14 bases aligning to TRBD2. CDR1 and CDR2 from the germline V gene are LGHNA and YNFKEQ. The CDR3 contains 17 residues. J lost 7 bases, V lost 5 bases, and 9 bases had no gene match. The CDR3 nucleotides read TGTGCCAGCAGCTACGAGACTAGCGGGAGGGCCTACGGGGAGCTGTTTTTT. It specifies CASSYETSGRAYGELFF.

The chain carries TRBV28 and TRBJ2-2; TRBD1 aligns across 10 bases. CDR1 is MDHEN and CDR2 is SYDVKM in the germline V gene. This CDR3 is built from 15 residues. The trim removed 3 bases at V and 5 bases at J, leaving 3 bases unmatched. CDR3 protein: CASSLGQGSTGELFF. CDR3 DNA: TGTGCCAGCAGTTTGGGACAGGGGTCGACCGGGGAGCTGTTTTTT.

The chain links TRBV5-1 to TRBJ1-1; TRBD1 matches at 7 bases. After removal of 3 bases from V and 4 bases from J, the junction contained 6 bases not matched to a gene. The CDR3 consists of 14 residues. Germline assignment: CDR1 SGHRS and CDR2 YFSETQ. The CDR3 spells CASSSQGGGTEAFF. The CDR3 region has the DNA TGCGCCAGCAGCTCACAAGGGGGCGGCACTGAAGCTTTCTTT.

The chain links TRBV28 to TRBJ2-2; TRBD1 matches at 9 bases. V gave up 2 bases and J gave up 3 bases; unmatched junction bases: 4. The CDR3 is 16 residues long. CDR1 is MDHEN and CDR2 is SYDVKM in the germline V gene. CDR3 amino acids: CASSLDRDRDTGELFF. In DNA form, the CDR3 reads TGTGCCAGCAGTTTAGATCGGGACAGGGACACCGGGGAGCTGTTTTTT.

The DNA for the CDR3 is TGCGCCAGCAGCTTGGATACGAACACTGAAGCTTTCTTT. It translates to CASSLDTNTEAFF. The chain recombines TRBV5-1 with TRBJ1-1, with D unclear. This CDR3 spans 13 amino acids. Germline values: CDR1 SGHRS, CDR2 YFSETQ. The germline V and J ends were trimmed by 0 bases and 1 base, with 4 bases remaining between them.

The chain is built from TRBV21-1 and TRBJ1-6; TRBD1 was called by the table and not checked on the DNA. TRBV21-1 is a pseudogene. The CDR3 spans 15 residues. The CDR3 sequence: CASSKTQPYNSPLHF. DNA of the CDR3: TGTGCCAGCAGCAAAACACAGCCTTATAATTCACCCCTCCACTTT.

The chain links TRBV18 to TRBJ2-2, with D unclear. V lost 1 base and J lost 3, with 6 bases in between. CDR3 length: 14 residues. Germline V gene lookup returns CDR1 KGHSH and CDR2 LQKENI. CDR3 region: CASSPQRDTGELFF. The CDR3 nucleotides read TGTGCCAGCTCACCACAACGGGACACCGGGGAGCTGTTTTTT.

This clone showed up just once. The genes are TRBV5-1 and TRBJ1-1; D is uncertain. The CDR3 is 15 residues long. Germline loops: CDR1 SGHRS, CDR2 YFSETQ. V lost 0 bases and J lost 1, with 10 bases in between. The chain's CDR3 is CASSLGIGWNTEAFF. In DNA, the CDR3 is TGCGCCAGCAGCTTGGGTATAGGATGGAACACTGAAGCTTTCTTT.

This chain connects TRBV2 to TRBJ2-7; possible D gene TRBD2, 6 bases. CDR1 and CDR2 from the germline V gene are SNHLY and FYNNEI. Trimming stripped 6 bases from V and 1 base from J, with 10 bases between. The CDR3 covers 13 residues. The CDR3 DNA sequence: TGTGCCAGCAGGGACGGAGGGTCCTACGAGCAGTACTTC. The encoded protein is CASRDGGSYEQYF.

The chain combines TRBV20-1 with TRBJ2-5; D remains unclear. Germline lookup yields CDR1 DFQATT and CDR2 SNEGSKA (reference sequence). The CDR3 spans 11 residues. The CDR3 protein is CSPRYQETQYF. CDR3 nucleotide sequence: TGCAGCCCCCGGTACCAAGAGACCCAGTACTTC.

V gene TRBV5-4 combines with J gene TRBJ2-7, with 8 nucleotides matching TRBD1. CDR1 SGHNT and CDR2 YYREEE come from the germline V gene (reference sequence). Losses at the gene ends were 3 bases for V and 5 bases for J; bases not matched to a gene: 10. This CDR3 region has 15 residues. CDR3 nucleotides: TGTGCCAGCAGCTCTATCGGGACAGGAGTCCACGAGCAGTACTTC. Its protein product is CASSSIGTGVHEQYF.

The chain carries TRBV7-2 and TRBJ2-2; D remains ambiguous. V was cut by 7 bases and J by 12 bases, with 18 bases left in between. Germline CDR1 reads SGHTA; CDR2 reads FQGNSA. The CDR3 has 13 residues. The CDR3 region is CASTERTSRQLFF. For the CDR3, the DNA is TGTGCCAGCACCGAGAGGACCTCACGGCAGCTGTTTTTT.

The chain recombines TRBV28 with TRBJ1-5; 8 bases agree with TRBD1. The CDR3 extends over 15 amino acids. Unmatched junction bases numbered 1, after V lost 3 bases and J lost 0 bases. Germline lookup yields CDR1 MDHEN and CDR2 SYDVKM. CDR3 loop: CASSFRGLSNQPQHF. CDR3 in DNA: TGTGCCAGCAGTTTCAGGGGGCTTAGCAATCAGCCCCAGCATTTT. Using reference TRBV28 and TRBJ1-5 for the parts outside the CDR3, the full variable domain is DVKVTQSSRYLVKRTGEKVFLECVQDMDHENMFWYRQDPGLGLRLIYFSYDVKMKEKGDIPEGYSVSREKKERFSLILESASTNQTSMYLCASSFRGLSNQPQHFGDGTRLSIL.

The rearrangement joins TRBV28 to TRBJ2-7, with 9 bases that match TRBD1. CDR3 length equals 14 residues. The trim removed 3 bases at V and 6 bases at J, leaving 6 bases unmatched. Germline CDR1 MDHEN, CDR2 SYDVKM. The CDR3 reads CASSFGTGSLEQYF. As DNA, the CDR3 is TGTGCCAGCAGTTTCGGGACAGGGTCCCTCGAGCAGTACTTC.

This chain links TRBV28 with TRBJ2-7; D uncertain. The CDR3 sequence is 12 residues long. The germline V and J ends were trimmed by 5 bases and 0 bases, with 5 bases remaining between them. Germline-derived CDR1 and CDR2 are MDHEN and SYDVKM. The CDR3 region has the DNA TGTGCCAGCAGTCCTAGCTCCTACGAGCAGTACTTC. This gives the protein CASSPSSYEQYF.

The chain couples TRBV9 to TRBJ2-1; 15 bases align to TRBD2. Trimming removed 4 bases from V and 9 bases from J; junction bases left unmatched: 14. This CDR3 spans 18 amino acids. Germline V CDR1 and CDR2: SGDLS, YYNGEE. CDR3 amino acids: CASSTGTSGRFFFGEQFF. In nucleotides, the CDR3 is TGTGCCAGCAGCACCGGGACTAGCGGGAGGTTCTTTTTCGGTGAGCAGTTCTTC.

In its sample, this clone was seen a few times. The chain has TRBV5-1 and TRBJ2-3; D not certain. In germline, CDR1 is SGHRS, CDR2 YFSETQ. The CDR3 sequence is 12 residues long. V lost 2 bases and J lost 2, with 3 bases in between. The CDR3, as DNA: TGCGCCAGCAGCTTCAACACAGATACGCAGTATTTT. It specifies CASSFNTDTQYF.